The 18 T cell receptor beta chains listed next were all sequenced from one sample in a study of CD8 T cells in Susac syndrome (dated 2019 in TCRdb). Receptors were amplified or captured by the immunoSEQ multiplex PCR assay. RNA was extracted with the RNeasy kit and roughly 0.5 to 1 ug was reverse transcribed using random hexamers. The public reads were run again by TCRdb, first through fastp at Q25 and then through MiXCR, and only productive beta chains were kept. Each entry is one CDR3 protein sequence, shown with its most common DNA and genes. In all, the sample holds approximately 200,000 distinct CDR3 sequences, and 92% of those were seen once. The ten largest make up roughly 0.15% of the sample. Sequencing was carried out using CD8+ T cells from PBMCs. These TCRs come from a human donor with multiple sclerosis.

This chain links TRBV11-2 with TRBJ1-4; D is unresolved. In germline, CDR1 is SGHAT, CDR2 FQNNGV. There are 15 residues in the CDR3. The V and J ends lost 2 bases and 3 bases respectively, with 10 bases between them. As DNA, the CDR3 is TGTGCCAGCAGCTTATTGGTTGGGCCTAATGAAAAACTGTTTTTT. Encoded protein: CASSLLVGPNEKLFF.

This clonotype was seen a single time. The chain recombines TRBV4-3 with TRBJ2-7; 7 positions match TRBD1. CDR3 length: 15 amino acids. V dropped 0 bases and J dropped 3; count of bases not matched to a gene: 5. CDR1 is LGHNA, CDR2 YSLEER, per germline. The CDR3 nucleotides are TGCGCCAGCAGCCAAGACTTGACAGGGAACTACGAGCAGTACTTC. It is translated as CASSQDLTGNYEQYF.

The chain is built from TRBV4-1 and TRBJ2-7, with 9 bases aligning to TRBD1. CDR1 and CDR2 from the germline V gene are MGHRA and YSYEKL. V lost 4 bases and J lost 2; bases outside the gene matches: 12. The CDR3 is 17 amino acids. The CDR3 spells CASSPYSTGGSTYEQYF. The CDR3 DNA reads TGCGCCAGCAGCCCCTATTCGACAGGGGGGTCGACCTACGAGCAGTACTTC.

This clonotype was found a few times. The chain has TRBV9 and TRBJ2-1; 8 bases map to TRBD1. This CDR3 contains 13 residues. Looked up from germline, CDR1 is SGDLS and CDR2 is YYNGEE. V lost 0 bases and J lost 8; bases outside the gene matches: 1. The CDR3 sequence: CASSVGGQDEQFF. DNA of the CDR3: TGTGCCAGCAGCGTAGGGGGACAGGATGAGCAGTTCTTC.

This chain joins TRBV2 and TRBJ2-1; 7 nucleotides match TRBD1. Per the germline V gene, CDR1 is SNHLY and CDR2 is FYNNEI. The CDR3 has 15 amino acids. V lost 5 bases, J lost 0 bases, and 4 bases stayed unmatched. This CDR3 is CASSYRGSSYNEQFF. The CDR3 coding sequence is TGTGCCAGCAGTTACAGGGGCAGCTCCTACAATGAGCAGTTCTTC.

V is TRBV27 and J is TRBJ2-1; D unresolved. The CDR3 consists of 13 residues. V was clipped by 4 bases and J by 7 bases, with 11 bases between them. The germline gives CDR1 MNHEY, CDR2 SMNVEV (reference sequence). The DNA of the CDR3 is TGTGCCAGCAGTTCGTCCTCATGGAATGAGCAGTTCTTC. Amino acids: CASSSSSWNEQFF.

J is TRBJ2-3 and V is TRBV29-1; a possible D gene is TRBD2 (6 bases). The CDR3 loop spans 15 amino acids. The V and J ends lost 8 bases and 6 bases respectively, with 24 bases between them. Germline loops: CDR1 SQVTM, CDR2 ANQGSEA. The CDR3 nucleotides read TGCAGCACAAGGAGGGTGCGTGGGCCAGGGGATACGCAGTATTTT. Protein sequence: CSTRRVRGPGDTQYF.

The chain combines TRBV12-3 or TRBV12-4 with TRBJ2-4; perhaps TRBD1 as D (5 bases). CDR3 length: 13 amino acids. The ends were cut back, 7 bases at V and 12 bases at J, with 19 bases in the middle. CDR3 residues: CASTLWEGDPQYF. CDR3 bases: TGTGCCAGCACCTTATGGGAAGGGGATCCTCAGTACTTC.

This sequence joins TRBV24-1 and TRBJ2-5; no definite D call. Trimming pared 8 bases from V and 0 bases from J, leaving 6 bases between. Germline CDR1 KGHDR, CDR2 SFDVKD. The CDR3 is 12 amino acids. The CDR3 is CATTDNQETQYF. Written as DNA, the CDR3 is TGTGCCACCACCGACAACCAAGAGACCCAGTACTTC.

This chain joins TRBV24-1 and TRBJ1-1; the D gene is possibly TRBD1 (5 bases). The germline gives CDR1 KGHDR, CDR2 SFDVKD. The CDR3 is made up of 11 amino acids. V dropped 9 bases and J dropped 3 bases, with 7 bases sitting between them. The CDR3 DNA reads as TGTGCCACCTTCAGGGACACTGAAGCTTTCTTT. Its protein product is CATFRDTEAFF.

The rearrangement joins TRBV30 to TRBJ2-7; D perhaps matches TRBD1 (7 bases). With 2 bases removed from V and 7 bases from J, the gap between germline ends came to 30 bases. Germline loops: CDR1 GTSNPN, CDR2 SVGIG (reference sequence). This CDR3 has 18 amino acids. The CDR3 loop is CAWSPGRGFVGGPGEQYF. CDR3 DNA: TGTGCCTGGAGTCCCGGCAGGGGGTTCGTCGGGGGCCCGGGAGAGCAGTACTTC.

Here the CDR3 reads CSVGLGLAGYNTGELFF. The DNA of the CDR3 is TGCAGCGTTGGGCTTGGACTAGCGGGGTATAACACCGGGGAGCTGTTTTTT. The V and J genes are TRBV29-1 and TRBJ2-2; 12 bases line up with TRBD2. Germline lookup yields CDR1 SQVTM and CDR2 ANQGSEA. The CDR3 extends over 17 amino acids. The trim removed 4 bases at V and 2 bases at J, leaving 8 bases unmatched.

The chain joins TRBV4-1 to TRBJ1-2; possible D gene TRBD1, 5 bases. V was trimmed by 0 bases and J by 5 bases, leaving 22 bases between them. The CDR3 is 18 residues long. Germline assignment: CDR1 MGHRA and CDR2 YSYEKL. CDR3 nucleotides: TGCGCCAGCAGCCAAGAGTCGGACGGGACCCTTAACCTGTATGGCTACACCTTC. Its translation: CASSQESDGTLNLYGYTF.

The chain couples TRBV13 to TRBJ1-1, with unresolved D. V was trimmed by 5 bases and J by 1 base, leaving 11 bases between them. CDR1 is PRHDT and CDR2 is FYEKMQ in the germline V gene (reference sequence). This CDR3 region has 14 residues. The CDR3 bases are TGTGCCAGCAGCACAACTCGGGCGAACACTGAAGCTTTCTTT. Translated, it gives CASSTTRANTEAFF.

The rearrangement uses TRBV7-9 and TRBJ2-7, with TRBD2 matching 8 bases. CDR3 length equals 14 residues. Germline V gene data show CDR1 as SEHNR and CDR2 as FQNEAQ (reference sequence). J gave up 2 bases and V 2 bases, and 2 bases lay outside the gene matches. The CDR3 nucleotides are TGTGCCAGCAGCTTACCGGGACTAGCCTACGAGCAGTACTTC. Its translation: CASSLPGLAYEQYF. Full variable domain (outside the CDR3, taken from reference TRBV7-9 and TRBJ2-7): DTGVSQNPRHKITKRGQNVTFRCDPISEHNRLYWYRQTLGQGPEFLTYFQNEAQLEKSRLLSDRFSAERPKGSFSTLEIQRTEQGDSAMYLCASSLPGLAYEQYFGPGTRLTVT.

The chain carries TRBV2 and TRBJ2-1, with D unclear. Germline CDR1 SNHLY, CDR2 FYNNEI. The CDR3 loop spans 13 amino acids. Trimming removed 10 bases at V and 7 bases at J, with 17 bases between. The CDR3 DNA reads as TGTGCCATCCTCCCCGACGGTGGGAATGAGCAGTTCTTC. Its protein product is CAILPDGGNEQFF.

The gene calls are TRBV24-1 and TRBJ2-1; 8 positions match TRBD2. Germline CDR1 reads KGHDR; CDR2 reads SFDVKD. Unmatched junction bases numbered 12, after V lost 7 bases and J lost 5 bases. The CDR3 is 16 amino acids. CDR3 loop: CATRGFSGGQNNEQFF. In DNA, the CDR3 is TGTGCCACCAGGGGCTTCAGCGGGGGCCAAAACAATGAGCAGTTCTTC.

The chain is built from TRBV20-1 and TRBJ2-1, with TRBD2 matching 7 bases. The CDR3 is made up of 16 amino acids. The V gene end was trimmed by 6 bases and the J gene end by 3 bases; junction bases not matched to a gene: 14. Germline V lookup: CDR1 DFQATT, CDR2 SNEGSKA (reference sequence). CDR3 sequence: CSAQLGGRTFYNEQFF. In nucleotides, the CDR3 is TGCAGTGCGCAGTTGGGGGGGAGGACTTTCTACAATGAGCAGTTCTTC.